These 20 T cell receptor beta chains were sequenced from one sample in a study of blood T cell repertoires in COVID-19. Clones were sequenced by immunoSEQ multiplex PCR, and TCRdb holds only the in-frame ones, with some missing. The sample contains approximately 300,000 clones, about 85% of which appear only once. The sequenced sample consisted of peripheral blood. These receptors originate from a young man with active or convalescent COVID-19.

This clone came up a few times. The genes are TRBV21-1 and TRBJ2-7; TRBD2 is taken as the D call from the table, unchecked against the DNA. TRBV21-1 has pseudogene status. The CDR3 is 19 amino acids. The CDR3 protein is CASSARGGLAEESTYEQYF. The CDR3 nucleotides are TGTGCCAGCAGCGCCCGAGGAGGACTAGCCGAGGAATCTACCTACGAGCAGTACTTC.

V and J are TRBV15 and TRBJ1-6; 7 bases are shared with TRBD1. The trim removed 3 bases at V and 9 bases at J, leaving 5 bases unmatched. The CDR3 is made up of 14 amino acids. CDR1 and CDR2 from the germline V gene are LNHNV and YYDKDF (reference sequence). The CDR3 DNA reads as TGTGCCACCAGCAGGCCGACAGGGTCTTCACCCCTCCACTTT. It specifies CATSRPTGSSPLHF.

This chain's CDR3 is CASSPLPRGSYNEQFF. The CDR3 DNA is TGCGCCAGCAGCCCGCTCCCTAGGGGGTCCTACAATGAGCAGTTCTTC. The chain is built from TRBV4-1 and TRBJ2-1; tentative D call: TRBD1 (6 bases). Germline assignment: CDR1 MGHRA and CDR2 YSYEKL. This CDR3 contains 16 residues. Trimming shortened V by 4 bases and J by 1 base, and 14 bases separated the two germline ends.

This chain connects TRBV10-2 to TRBJ2-3; 7 bases match TRBD2. V lost 2 bases to trimming and J lost 4 bases; unmatched junction nucleotides: 6. CDR1 is WSHSY, CDR2 SAAADI, per germline. This CDR3 spans 15 amino acids. CDR3 nucleotide sequence: TGCGCCAGCAGTGAGAACGCGGGAGTGTCAGATACGCAGTATTTT. Amino acids: CASSENAGVSDTQYF.

The rearrangement links TRBV5-1 to TRBJ1-4; the match to TRBD1 covers 10 bases. Germline assignment: CDR1 SGHRS and CDR2 YFSETQ. The CDR3 totals 16 residues. The junction had 12 bases not matched to a gene; V was cut back by 6 bases and J by 7 bases. The CDR3 sequence is CASTRQGAGVGEKLFF. The CDR3 coding sequence is TGCGCCAGCACTCGACAGGGGGCCGGCGTTGGTGAAAAACTGTTTTTT.

This rearrangement joins TRBV6-6 to TRBJ2-3; TRBD2 agrees at 8 bases. The CDR3 runs to 16 residues. The ends lost 6 bases at V and 2 bases at J; junction bases unmatched: 10. Germline CDR1 is MNHNY and CDR2 is SVGAGI (reference sequence). The CDR3 sequence: CASSDLGAGDTDTQYF. DNA of the CDR3: TGTGCCAGCAGCGACTTGGGAGCGGGGGACACAGATACGCAGTATTTT.

The V gene is TRBV6-5, the J gene TRBJ2-7, with D maybe TRBD2 (6 bases). The length of the CDR3 is 16 residues. Germline values: CDR1 MNHEY, CDR2 SVGAGI. Deletions cut 2 bases from V and 3 bases from J, with 17 bases between. The CDR3 sequence: CASSYAATSSVYEQYF. CDR3 DNA: TGTGCCAGCAGTTACGCTGCGACTAGTTCAGTCTACGAGCAGTACTTC.

The V gene is TRBV2, the J gene TRBJ2-7; D may be TRBD2 (7 bases). Germline-derived CDR1 and CDR2 are SNHLY and FYNNEI. The CDR3 has 16 amino acids. V dropped 7 bases and J dropped 2 bases, with 21 bases sitting between them. Here the CDR3 reads CASTPRRGAGTYEQYF. The CDR3 DNA is TGTGCCAGCACCCCTCGACGGGGGGCGGGTACCTACGAGCAGTACTTC.

The rearrangement uses TRBV10-3 and TRBJ2-1, with 7 bases fitting TRBD2. CDR3 length equals 15 residues. Germline V CDR1 and CDR2: ENHRY, SYGVKD. V shed 6 bases, J shed 0 bases, and the junction held 5 bases outside the gene matches. CDR3 sequence reads: CAIRGAGSSYNEQFF. For the CDR3, the DNA is TGTGCCATCAGGGGAGCGGGATCCTCCTACAATGAGCAGTTCTTC.

This chain joins TRBV5-1 and TRBJ2-2; the D gene is possibly TRBD2 (5 bases). V dropped 0 bases and J dropped 13 bases, with 10 bases sitting between them. Looked up from germline, CDR1 is SGHRS and CDR2 is YFSETQ. The CDR3 is 12 residues long. Written as DNA, the CDR3 is TGCGCCAGCAGCTTGGGCGGGTTGAGGCTGTTTTTT. Translated: CASSLGGLRLFF.

V gene TRBV9 combines with J gene TRBJ2-3; 8 nucleotides agree with TRBD2. From germline, CDR1 is SGDLS and CDR2 YYNGEE. V shed 2 bases and J 2 bases; nucleotides not matched to a gene: 7. This CDR3 contains 16 residues. Written as DNA, the CDR3 is TGTGCCAGCAGCGTTTCTCCCGGGGGGGCCACAGATACGCAGTATTTT. As protein: CASSVSPGGATDTQYF.

The DNA for the CDR3 is TGCAGCGTTTCCCTGGACAGCACTTACGAGCAGTACTTC. It codes for CSVSLDSTYEQYF. The V and J genes are TRBV29-1 and TRBJ2-7, with D possibly being TRBD1 (6 bases). This CDR3 is 13 amino acids long. Trimming pared 5 bases from V and 4 bases from J, leaving 15 bases between. Per germline, CDR1 SQVTM and CDR2 ANQGSEA.

The chain couples TRBV9 to TRBJ2-1; D remains unclear. Between the trimmed V and J ends, which lost 4 bases and 6 bases, there was a span of 17 bases. Looked up from germline, CDR1 is SGDLS and CDR2 is YYNGEE. The CDR3 spans 15 residues. The CDR3 DNA is TGTGCCAGCAGCCCTGGGCTACCGGTACGCAATGAGCAGTTCTTC. This translates into CASSPGLPVRNEQFF.

The rearrangement uses TRBV21-1 and TRBJ1-3. TRBV21-1 is a recognized pseudogene. The length of the CDR3 is 14 residues. The chain's CDR3 is CASSSARSGNTIYF. For the CDR3, the DNA is TGTGCCAGCAGCTCCGCGCGGTCTGGAAACACCATATATTTT.

The V and J genes are TRBV6-5 and TRBJ2-3; possible D gene TRBD2, 6 bases. The CDR3 covers 15 residues. Germline V lookup: CDR1 MNHEY, CDR2 SVGAGI. Between the trimmed V and J ends, which lost 4 bases and 1 base, there was a span of 12 bases. This CDR3 is CASSSRDSRTDTQYF. CDR3 nucleotides: TGTGCCAGCAGTTCCCGGGACTCCCGCACAGATACGCAGTATTTT.

This clone was detected only a few times. The chain recombines TRBV7-9 with TRBJ1-5; possible D gene TRBD1, 6 bases. This CDR3 contains 15 residues. Germline assignment: CDR1 SEHNR and CDR2 FQNEAQ (reference sequence). V lost 5 bases and J 4 bases, leaving 15 bases between the germline ends. CDR3 DNA sequence: TGTGCCAGCAGCCATAGTCGGCAGGGGAATCAGCCCCAGCATTTT. This encodes CASSHSRQGNQPQHF.

CDR3 DNA sequence: TGTGCCAGCAGCACCTACAATGAGCAGTTCTTC. It is translated as CASSTYNEQFF. The chain carries TRBV27 and TRBJ2-1; D unclear. The CDR3 contains 11 residues. V lost 6 bases and J 2 bases, leaving 2 bases between the germline ends. Germline-derived CDR1 and CDR2 are MNHEY and SMNVEV (reference sequence).

The genes are TRBV28 and TRBJ1-5; D is possibly TRBD1 (5 bases). The CDR3 runs to 14 residues. Germline CDR1 MDHEN, CDR2 SYDVKM. V shed 5 bases and J shed 5 bases, with 13 bases lying between them. The CDR3 protein is CASSHDSFDQPQHF. In DNA form, the CDR3 reads TGTGCCAGCAGTCACGACAGTTTTGATCAGCCCCAGCATTTT. Full variable domain (remainder filled in from reference TRBV28 and TRBJ1-5): DVKVTQSSRYLVKRTGEKVFLECVQDMDHENMFWYRQDPGLGLRLIYFSYDVKMKEKGDIPEGYSVSREKKERFSLILESASTNQTSMYLCASSHDSFDQPQHFGDGTRLSIL.

The chain combines TRBV29-1 with TRBJ2-1, with 7 bases lining up with TRBD1. With 6 bases clipped from V and 6 bases from J, the junction kept 8 bases outside the gene matches. This CDR3 comprises 13 residues. From germline, CDR1 is SQVTM and CDR2 ANQGSEA. CDR3 sequence: CSVSDRAVNEQFF. In DNA form, the CDR3 reads TGCAGCGTCTCCGACAGGGCGGTCAATGAGCAGTTCTTC.

This chain links TRBV15 with TRBJ1-6, with D maybe TRBD1 (6 bases). The CDR3 has 19 amino acids. Germline V gives CDR1 LNHNV, CDR2 YYDKDF (reference sequence). V gave up 0 bases and J gave up 10 bases, with 25 bases separating them. CDR3: CATSRDQMLGRHGGSPLHF. Written as DNA, the CDR3 is TGTGCCACCAGCAGAGATCAGATGTTGGGACGACATGGGGGCTCACCCCTCCACTTT.